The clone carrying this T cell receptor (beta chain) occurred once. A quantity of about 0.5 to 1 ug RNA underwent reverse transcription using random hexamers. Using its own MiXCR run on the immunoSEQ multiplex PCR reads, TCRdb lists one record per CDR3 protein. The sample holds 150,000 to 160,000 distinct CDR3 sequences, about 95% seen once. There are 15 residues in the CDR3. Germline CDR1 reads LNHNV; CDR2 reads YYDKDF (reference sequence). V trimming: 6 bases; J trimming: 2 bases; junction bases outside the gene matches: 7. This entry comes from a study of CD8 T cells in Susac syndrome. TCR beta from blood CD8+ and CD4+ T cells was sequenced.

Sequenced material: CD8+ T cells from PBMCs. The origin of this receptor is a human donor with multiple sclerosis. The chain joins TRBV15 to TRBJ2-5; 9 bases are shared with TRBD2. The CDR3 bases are TGTGCCACCAGGAGCCGACTAGCGGCACAAGAGACCCAGTACTTC. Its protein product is CATRSRLAAQETQYF.